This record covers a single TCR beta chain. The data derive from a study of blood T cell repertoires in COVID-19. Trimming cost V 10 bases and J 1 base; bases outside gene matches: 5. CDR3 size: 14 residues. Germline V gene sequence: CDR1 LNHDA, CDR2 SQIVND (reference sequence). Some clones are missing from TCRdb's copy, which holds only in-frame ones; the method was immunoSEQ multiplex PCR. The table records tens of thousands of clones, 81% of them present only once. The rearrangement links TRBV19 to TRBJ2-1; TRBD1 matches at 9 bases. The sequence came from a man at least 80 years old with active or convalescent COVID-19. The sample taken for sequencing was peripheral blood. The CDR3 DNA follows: TGTGCCACCTCCGGACAGGGGTCCTACAATGAGCAGTTCTTC. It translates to CATSGQGSYNEQFF.